A single sample is the source of the 31 T cell receptor beta chains below, sequenced in a study of CD8+ T cells in alopecia areata. Treatment defined: oral pan-JAK inhibitor, 5-10 mg twice daily. TCR sequencing used cDNA made by reverse transcription of extracted RNA. The assay was immunoSEQ multiplex PCR, and TCRdb's table has in-frame clones only and misses some. The sample lists under 350,000 clones, roughly 64% occurring once. Source: CD4+ T cells sorted from blood, taken at week 24, from a patient treated with tofacitinib. The receptors here all came from a human donor with alopecia areata.

The sample holds a few counts of this clone. The chain uses TRBV7-8 and TRBJ2-1, with D unresolved. The CDR3 totals 14 residues. From germline, CDR1 is SGHVS and CDR2 FQNEAQ. V was pared by 0 bases and J by 7 bases, with 10 bases between. This CDR3 reads CASSLASGPNEQFF. The CDR3 region has the DNA TGTGCCAGCAGCTTAGCTTCTGGGCCTAATGAGCAGTTCTTC.

This chain joins TRBV30 and TRBJ1-5; TRBD1 is a possible D gene (6 bases). Germline assignment: CDR1 GTSNPN and CDR2 SVGIG (reference sequence). Trimming cost V 0 bases and J 1 base, with 10 bases left between them. This CDR3 comprises 15 residues. The DNA for the CDR3 is TGTGCCTGGAGTGTTTGGGGGCAGAGCAATCAGCCCCAGCATTTT. Its translation is CAWSVWGQSNQPQHF.

This chain links TRBV28 with TRBJ1-1, with unresolved D. The germline CDR1 and CDR2 sequences are MDHEN and SYDVKM. The CDR3 has 11 amino acids. V was clipped by 5 bases and J by 7 bases, with 8 bases between them. This CDR3 reads CASSTRDEAFF. The CDR3 DNA reads as TGTGCCAGCAGTACCAGAGATGAAGCTTTCTTT.

This CDR3 reads CASSPRLAKTYNEQFF. The CDR3 coding sequence is TGTGCCAGCAGCCCCAGACTAGCGAAAACCTACAATGAGCAGTTCTTC. The chain employs TRBV11-2 and TRBJ2-1; 8 positions match TRBD2. Trimming removed 5 bases from V and 2 bases from J; junction bases left unmatched: 8. Germline CDR1 SGHAT, CDR2 FQNNGV. This CDR3 region has 16 residues.

J is TRBJ2-7 and V is TRBV25-1, with D possibly being TRBD1 (5 bases). This CDR3 is built from 14 residues. Trimming removed 7 bases at V and 6 bases at J, with 19 bases between. Looked up from germline, CDR1 is MGHDK and CDR2 is SYGVNS. The CDR3 region has the DNA TGTGCCAGCACCCCCCTGGGGCAATTGGCCGAGCAGTACTTC. Translating it yields CASTPLGQLAEQYF.

The chain couples TRBV28 to TRBJ1-5; maybe TRBD1 (6 bases). CDR1 is MDHEN and CDR2 is SYDVKM in the germline V gene. CDR3 length: 15 residues. The ends were cut back, 3 bases at V and 1 base at J, with 10 bases in the middle. This CDR3 is CASSFRGGSNQPQHF. In DNA form, the CDR3 reads TGTGCCAGCAGTTTCAGGGGAGGGAGCAATCAGCCCCAGCATTTT.

This clone was seen a handful of times. V is TRBV23-1 and J is TRBJ2-6, with D possibly being TRBD1 (7 bases). TRBV23-1 is designated an ORF whose function remains uncertain. This CDR3 region has 12 residues. CDR3 sequence: CAGRGVTNVLTF. The CDR3 nucleotides are TGCGCGGGCAGGGGGGTCACCAACGTCCTGACTTTC.

This clone was counted a few times. The chain has TRBV30 and TRBJ1-1, with D uncertain. V was trimmed by 3 bases and J by 0 bases, leaving 5 bases between them. The CDR3 has 12 amino acids. In germline, CDR1 is GTSNPN, CDR2 SVGIG (reference sequence). CDR3 residues: CAWSEMNTEAFF. CDR3 sequence (DNA): TGTGCCTGGAGCGAGATGAACACTGAAGCTTTCTTT.

This CDR3 is CSAGDDYNEQFF. CDR3 nucleotides: TGCAGCGCCGGGGACGACTACAATGAGCAGTTCTTC. The chain couples TRBV29-1 to TRBJ2-1; either TRBD1 or TRBD2 may supply D (5 bases each). V gave up 7 bases and J gave up 3 bases, with 10 bases separating them. The CDR3 length is 12 residues. Germline assignment: CDR1 SQVTM and CDR2 ANQGSEA.

The rearrangement joins TRBV2 to TRBJ2-7; either TRBD1 or TRBD2 may supply D (5 bases each). Deletions cut 4 bases from V and 2 bases from J, with 9 bases between. The CDR3 totals 13 residues. CDR1 is SNHLY, CDR2 FYNNEI, per germline. The CDR3 sequence is CASSAGRAYEQYF. In nucleotides, the CDR3 is TGTGCCAGCAGTGCGGGACGAGCCTACGAGCAGTACTTC.

This chain connects TRBV30 to TRBJ1-2; 7 positions agree with TRBD1. The germline V gene encodes CDR1 GTSNPN and CDR2 SVGIG (reference sequence). The J segment lost 1 base and the V segment lost 4 bases, leaving 9 bases of the junction unmatched. The CDR3 loop spans 15 amino acids. The CDR3 nucleotides are TGTGCCTGGACCAGGGGACGGGACAGTAACTATGGCTACACCTTC. Amino acid sequence: CAWTRGRDSNYGYTF.

V gene TRBV5-1 combines with J gene TRBJ1-1; weak D call: TRBD1 (6 bases). Germline V gives CDR1 SGHRS, CDR2 YFSETQ. The V gene lost 0 bases and the J gene lost 5 bases, with 17 bases spanning the gap. The CDR3 has 16 amino acids. The CDR3 DNA follows: TGCGCCAGCAGCTTGGACAGGGCGAGATGGAGGACTGAAGCTTTCTTT. Protein product: CASSLDRARWRTEAFF.

V usage is TRBV14 and J usage is TRBJ1-2; tentatively, D is TRBD1 (6 bases). Germline V CDR1 and CDR2: SGHDN, FVKESK. With 5 bases removed from V and 4 bases from J, the gap between germline ends came to 11 bases. The CDR3 has 13 residues. The DNA of the CDR3 is TGTGCCAGCAGCTTTAACAGGGTCTATGGCTACACCTTC. Translation gives CASSFNRVYGYTF.

This clone was picked up one time. This CDR3 is CSVEDLGSDFSYNEQFF. The CDR3 DNA is TGCAGCGTTGAAGATCTGGGATCCGATTTCTCCTACAATGAGCAGTTCTTC. The gene calls are TRBV29-1 and TRBJ2-1; no clear D. Germline-derived CDR1 and CDR2 are SQVTM and ANQGSEA. Between the trimmed V and J ends, which lost 0 bases and 0 bases, there was a span of 15 bases. There are 17 residues in the CDR3.

This chain joins TRBV9 and TRBJ2-3; 7 nucleotides agree with TRBD1. CDR1 is SGDLS and CDR2 is YYNGEE in the germline V gene. V lost 4 bases, J lost 4 bases, and 3 bases stayed unmatched. CDR3 length: 13 amino acids. The CDR3 sequence is CASSPQGADTQYF. The CDR3 nucleotides read TGTGCCAGCAGCCCCCAGGGGGCAGATACGCAGTATTTT.

V and J are TRBV11-3 and TRBJ1-1; D is unresolved. Deletions cut 9 bases from V and 4 bases from J, with 9 bases between. The CDR3 has 11 amino acids. The germline gives CDR1 SGHNT, CDR2 YENEEA. The CDR3 DNA follows: TGTGCCAGGCCTTTACGCACTGAAGCTTTCTTT. Translation: CARPLRTEAFF.

The gene calls are TRBV7-9 and TRBJ1-5, with D possibly TRBD1 on 5 matching bases. V dropped 5 bases and J dropped 1 base, with 9 bases sitting between them. Germline V CDR1 and CDR2: SEHNR, FQNEAQ (reference sequence). This CDR3 spans 14 amino acids. CDR3 nucleotide sequence: TGTGCCAGCAGCCCCCGGGACAGCAATCAGCCCCAGCATTTT. Its protein is CASSPRDSNQPQHF.

J is TRBJ2-2 and V is TRBV30; possible D gene TRBD1, 5 bases. V lost 3 bases and J lost 0, with 14 bases in between. The germline gives CDR1 GTSNPN, CDR2 SVGIG (reference sequence). CDR3 length: 16 residues. DNA for the CDR3: TGTGCCTGGAGCGCCCGTCTAGGGGCGAACACCGGGGAGCTGTTTTTT. Protein sequence: CAWSARLGANTGELFF.

The rearrangement links TRBV25-1 to TRBJ2-5, with TRBD1 matching over 10 bases. The CDR3 runs to 14 residues. Germline values: CDR1 MGHDK, CDR2 SYGVNS. Unmatched junction bases numbered 6, after V lost 6 bases and J lost 5 bases. Here the CDR3 DNA reads TGTGCCAGCAGGGACAGGGGGAACCCCGAGACCCAGTACTTC. Translated: CASRDRGNPETQYF.

This clone occurred a few times. The J gene is TRBJ2-5, the V gene TRBV18; no firm D call. CDR3 size: 13 residues. Trimming stripped 5 bases from V and 2 bases from J, with 9 bases between. Germline CDR1 is KGHSH and CDR2 is LQKENI. CDR3: CASSSAQQETQYF. CDR3 nucleotides: TGTGCCAGCTCATCCGCCCAGCAAGAGACCCAGTACTTC.

The V and J genes are TRBV5-6 and TRBJ1-5; 8 nucleotides align to TRBD1. CDR1 is SGHDT and CDR2 is YYEEEE in the germline V gene. This CDR3 is 14 amino acids long. The junction had 7 bases not matched to a gene; V was cut back by 4 bases and J by 7 bases. CDR3 DNA sequence: TGTGCCAGCAGCCTATCAGGGGGCGGACAGCCCCAGCATTTT. This gives the protein CASSLSGGGQPQHF.

This clone was counted at least ten times. V usage is TRBV7-2 and J usage is TRBJ2-4, with D possibly being TRBD1 (5 bases). The CDR3 has 16 residues. Looked up from germline, CDR1 is SGHTA and CDR2 is FQGNSA. V dropped 1 base and J dropped 1 base, with 11 bases sitting between them. The DNA of the CDR3 is TGTGCCAGCAGCTTAGAAGGGGTATCGGCCAAAAACATTCAGTACTTC. Its protein product is CASSLEGVSAKNIQYF.

The sample holds a few counts of this clone. The chain carries TRBV7-8 and TRBJ2-1; TRBD2 agrees at 12 bases. The ends lost 7 bases at V and 8 bases at J; junction bases unmatched: 6. The CDR3 runs to 14 residues. From germline, CDR1 is SGHVS and CDR2 FQNEAQ. In nucleotides, the CDR3 is TGTGCCAGCAAACTAGCGGGGGGATTCTATGAGCAGTTCTTC. It codes for CASKLAGGFYEQFF. Drawing the rest from reference TRBV7-8 and TRBJ2-1, the complete variable domain is GAGVSQSPRYKVAKRGQDVALRCDPISGHVSLFWYQQALGQGPEFLTYFQNEAQLDKSGLPSDRFFAERPEGSVSTLKIQRTQQEDSAVYLCASKLAGGFYEQFFGPGTRLTVL.

This chain uses TRBV29-1 with TRBJ1-1; 7 bases agree with TRBD1. Germline V gene sequence: CDR1 SQVTM, CDR2 ANQGSEA. Losses at the gene ends were 6 bases for V and 0 bases for J; bases not matched to a gene: 7. The CDR3 runs 14 residues. The CDR3: CSVTRDSMNTEAFF. The CDR3 DNA follows: TGCAGCGTCACCCGGGACAGCATGAACACTGAAGCTTTCTTT.

This clone has a handful of counts. This chain connects TRBV29-1 to TRBJ2-2; no clear D. V lost 1 base to trimming and J lost 6 bases, with 3 bases between them. The length of the CDR3 is 11 residues. Germline V lookup: CDR1 SQVTM, CDR2 ANQGSEA. CDR3 sequence reads: CSVEGAGELFF. CDR3 bases: TGCAGCGTTGAAGGGGCCGGGGAGCTGTTTTTT.

The rearrangement uses TRBV5-1 and TRBJ2-7, with TRBD1 matching 8 bases. The germline V gene encodes CDR1 SGHRS and CDR2 YFSETQ. V lost 4 bases and J lost 12; bases outside the gene matches: 9. The CDR3 length is 12 residues. CDR3 nucleotide sequence: TGCGCCAGCAGCCCCGACGGACAGGGTTCGTACTTC. It codes for CASSPDGQGSYF.

This chain connects TRBV7-9 to TRBJ2-7; 7 bases are a match to TRBD1. Germline loops: CDR1 SEHNR, CDR2 FQNEAQ (reference sequence). After removal of 5 bases from V and 1 base from J, the junction contained 8 bases not matched to a gene. The CDR3 is made up of 15 amino acids. CDR3 sequence: CASSLDRTGSYEQYF. CDR3 DNA: TGTGCCAGCAGCCTAGACCGGACAGGTTCCTACGAGCAGTACTTC.

V and J are TRBV4-1 and TRBJ1-1, with 8 bases matching TRBD1. Germline CDR1 is MGHRA and CDR2 is YSYEKL. Trimming cost V 3 bases and J 0 bases; bases outside gene matches: 12. The CDR3 spans 18 residues. The CDR3 loop is CASSHQGIGTGLNTEAFF. The DNA for the CDR3 is TGCGCCAGCAGCCATCAAGGGATAGGGACAGGATTGAACACTGAAGCTTTCTTT.

This chain connects TRBV29-1 to TRBJ2-3; 12 positions agree with TRBD2. This CDR3 has 17 residues. V lost 4 bases and J lost 4; bases outside the gene matches: 12. From germline, CDR1 is SQVTM and CDR2 ANQGSEA. DNA for the CDR3: TGCAGCGTTGTGCCGGCTAGCGGGGGGGCTTTGGCAGATACGCAGTATTTT. The encoded protein is CSVVPASGGALADTQYF.

This chain uses TRBV11-2 with TRBJ2-7; 9 bases are shared with TRBD1. This CDR3 is built from 13 residues. Germline values: CDR1 SGHAT, CDR2 FQNNGV. This CDR3 is CASSAGRDRVISV. In DNA, the CDR3 is TGTGCCAGCAGCGCAGGCCGGGACAGGGTGATTTCCGTC.

The rearrangement links TRBV30 to TRBJ1-2; a weak D match, TRBD1 (6 bases). The germline gives CDR1 GTSNPN, CDR2 SVGIG (reference sequence). The germline V and J ends were trimmed by 4 bases and 2 bases, with 8 bases remaining between them. The CDR3 is 12 residues long. The CDR3 coding sequence is TGTGCCTGGACCGGGGGCAACTATGGCTACACCTTC. Its protein is CAWTGGNYGYTF.